What follows are 31 T cell receptor beta chains derived from one specimen sequenced in a study of shared clonotypes between healthy human individuals. The naive CD8 population came from CD45RO-negative cells selected for CCR7, without terminally differentiated effector memory CD45RA+ cells. Generated by immunoSEQ multiplex PCR, the TCRdb table keeps only in-frame clones and is missing some. The sample contains about 1,800,000 clones, just under 95% of which appear only once. The sequenced sample was naive CD8+ T cells sorted from blood. These receptors were collected from a young man in good health.

A note on this clone: The sample holds other DNA sequences that translate to the same CDR3. The chain couples TRBV7-9 to TRBJ2-1, with 9 bases fitting TRBD2. Unmatched junction bases numbered 1, after V lost 1 base and J lost 3 bases. The CDR3 has 15 amino acids. CDR1 is SEHNR, CDR2 FQNEAQ, per germline (reference sequence). The CDR3 DNA reads as TGTGCCAGCAGCTTAGGGACTAGCGACTACAATGAGCAGTTCTTC. Protein: CASSLGTSDYNEQFF. Drawing the rest from reference TRBV7-9 and TRBJ2-1, the complete variable domain is DTGVSQNPRHKITKRGQNVTFRCDPISEHNRLYWYRQTLGQGPEFLTYFQNEAQLEKSRLLSDRFSAERPKGSFSTLEIQRTEQGDSAMYLCASSLGTSDYNEQFFGPGTRLTVL.

This clone occurred a few times. The chain links TRBV2 to TRBJ1-2, with a possible D match to TRBD1 (5 bases). From germline, CDR1 is SNHLY and CDR2 FYNNEI. The CDR3 length is 12 residues. Trimming took 8 bases from V and 7 from J, leaving 14 bases between them. This CDR3 is CASFPGEGGYTF. CDR3 coding DNA: TGTGCCAGCTTCCCGGGGGAGGGTGGCTACACCTTC.

This clone showed up just once. The chain couples TRBV11-2 to TRBJ1-2; a weak D match, TRBD1 (6 bases). Looked up from germline, CDR1 is SGHAT and CDR2 is FQNNGV. V lost 1 base, J lost 6 bases, and 21 bases lay in between. This CDR3 has 17 residues. The CDR3 DNA reads TGTGCCAGCAGCTTAGCCCCCGGGGGCGGGGGCGGCGATGGCTACACCTTC. Translated: CASSLAPGGGGGDGYTF.

V gene TRBV6-6 combines with J gene TRBJ2-1; D gene unclear. The V end lost 0 bases, the J end lost 0 bases, and 6 bases lay between the germline ends. The CDR3 runs to 15 residues. Germline V gene lookup returns CDR1 MNHNY and CDR2 SVGAGI (reference sequence). The CDR3 spells CASSYSTVSYNEQFF. The CDR3 nucleotides read TGTGCCAGCAGTTACTCTACGGTCTCCTACAATGAGCAGTTCTTC.

The chain couples TRBV11-2 to TRBJ2-1; maybe TRBD2 (6 bases). CDR1 is SGHAT and CDR2 is FQNNGV in the germline V gene. The CDR3 sequence is 14 residues long. V lost 1 base, J lost 9 bases, and 13 bases lay in between. This CDR3 reads CASSLALAVGEQFF. The CDR3 DNA reads as TGTGCCAGCAGCTTAGCACTAGCCGTGGGTGAGCAGTTCTTC.

To note about this clone: Different DNA sequences within this sample yield the same CDR3. This rearrangement joins TRBV5-6 to TRBJ1-2; D is perhaps TRBD1 (5 bases). Trimming left V 0 bases short and J 4 bases short, with 7 bases between. The CDR3 extends over 13 amino acids. The V gene's germline CDR1 is SGHDT and CDR2 YYEEEE. This chain's CDR3 is CASSLEGIYGYTF. In DNA, the CDR3 is TGTGCCAGCAGCTTGGAGGGGATCTATGGCTACACCTTC.

V usage is TRBV19 and J usage is TRBJ2-2; the D gene is possibly TRBD1 (6 bases). V lost 3 bases and J 5 bases, leaving 13 bases between the germline ends. The germline CDR1 and CDR2 sequences are LNHDA and SQIVND (reference sequence). The length of the CDR3 is 15 residues. CDR3: CASSIAWQGTGELFF. The CDR3, as DNA: TGTGCCAGTAGTATCGCCTGGCAGGGGACCGGGGAGCTGTTTTTT.

In this sample, this clone turned up a few times. The chain carries TRBV6-5 and TRBJ1-2, with 7 bases fitting TRBD1. Per the germline V gene, CDR1 is MNHEY and CDR2 is SVGAGI. The CDR3 contains 15 residues. J lost 1 base, V lost 2 bases, and 4 bases had no gene match. CDR3: CASSYGTGDNYGYTF. The DNA of the CDR3 is TGTGCCAGCAGTTACGGCACAGGGGATAACTATGGCTACACCTTC.

The chain combines TRBV6-1 with TRBJ1-4; D is undetermined. The CDR3 loop spans 14 amino acids. Trimming cost V 3 bases and J 6 bases, with 11 bases left between them. Per the germline V gene, CDR1 is MNHNS and CDR2 is SASEGT. The CDR3: CASSEAGWDEKLFF. In DNA, the CDR3 is TGTGCCAGCAGTGAGGCAGGTTGGGATGAAAAACTGTTTTTT.

The V and J genes are TRBV7-9 and TRBJ2-2; 9 bases agree with TRBD2. V shed 5 bases and J 5 bases; nucleotides not matched to a gene: 6. Germline V lookup: CDR1 SEHNR, CDR2 FQNEAQ (reference sequence). This CDR3 spans 15 amino acids. The CDR3 sequence: CASSGSGSNTGELFF. The CDR3, as DNA: TGTGCCAGCAGCGGTAGCGGGAGTAATACCGGGGAGCTGTTTTTT.

The chain couples TRBV2 to TRBJ2-7, with 11 bases that match TRBD1. V shed 8 bases, J shed 3 bases, and the junction held 6 bases outside the gene matches. This CDR3 is 14 amino acids long. Germline CDR1 is SNHLY and CDR2 is FYNNEI. The CDR3 nucleotides are TGTGCCAGCGGAGGGGACAGGGGGTTCTACGAGCAGTACTTC. Translating it yields CASGGDRGFYEQYF.

The J gene is TRBJ2-5, the V gene TRBV5-4, with D maybe TRBD2 (6 bases). V was pared by 4 bases and J by 1 base, with 14 bases between. This CDR3 has 15 residues. CDR1 SGHNT and CDR2 YYREEE come from the germline V gene (reference sequence). The CDR3 DNA follows: TGTGCCAGCAGCACCCGACTAGGAATCCAAGAGACCCAGTACTTC. The encoded protein is CASSTRLGIQETQYF. The whole variable domain, remainder taken from reference TRBV5-4 and TRBJ2-5, is ETGVTQSPTHLIKTRGQQVTLRCSSQSGHNTVSWYQQALGQGPQFIFQYYREEENGRGNFPPRFSGLQFPNYSSELNVNALELDDSALYLCASSTRLGIQETQYFGPGTRLLVL.

The chain couples TRBV2 to TRBJ1-2; D call uncertain. The length of the CDR3 is 12 residues. V was clipped by 7 bases and J by 2 bases, with 8 bases between them. CDR1 SNHLY and CDR2 FYNNEI come from the germline V gene. The chain's CDR3 is CASTDGNYGYTF. Written as DNA, the CDR3 is TGTGCCAGCACGGACGGGAACTATGGCTACACCTTC.

The chain has TRBV7-2 and TRBJ2-1; D call uncertain. CDR1 and CDR2 from the germline V gene are SGHTA and FQGNSA. CDR3 length: 14 residues. Between the trimmed V and J ends, which lost 4 bases and 9 bases, there was a span of 16 bases. The CDR3 protein is CASSSATLDGEQFF. The CDR3 DNA is TGTGCCAGCAGCTCAGCTACGTTAGACGGTGAGCAGTTCTTC.

The chain has TRBV5-4 and TRBJ2-7; D call uncertain. Germline CDR1 reads SGHNT; CDR2 reads YYREEE (reference sequence). The CDR3 has 13 amino acids. V was pared by 0 bases and J by 6 bases, with 10 bases between. CDR3 in DNA: TGTGCCAGCAGCTTGGGCCCGATCGGCGAGCAGTACTTC. This encodes CASSLGPIGEQYF.

The chain couples TRBV9 to TRBJ1-5, with a possible D match to TRBD1 (6 bases). The V and J ends lost 4 bases and 0 bases respectively, with 20 bases between them. Germline CDR1 SGDLS, CDR2 YYNGEE. The CDR3 extends over 18 amino acids. For the CDR3, the DNA is TGTGCCAGCAGCCCGCGGGACACTCCCGTTTATAGCAATCAGCCCCAGCATTTT. It specifies CASSPRDTPVYSNQPQHF. The entire variable domain, with the rest obtained from reference TRBV9 and TRBJ1-5, is as follows: DSGVTQTPKHLITATGQRVTLRCSPRSGDLSVYWYQQSLDQGLQFLIQYYNGEERAKGNILERFSAQQFPDLHSELNLSSLELGDSALYFCASSPRDTPVYSNQPQHFGDGTRLSIL.

This chain connects TRBV30 to TRBJ2-5, with a weak D call TRBD1 (6 bases). The V end was cut by 3 bases, the J end by 3 bases, with 14 bases between. The CDR3 length is 14 residues. Germline V gene sequence: CDR1 GTSNPN, CDR2 SVGIG (reference sequence). DNA of the CDR3: TGTGCCTGGAGCCGGGCCGCAGGGGAAGAGACCCAGTACTTC. Translation: CAWSRAAGEETQYF.

The V gene is TRBV5-1, the J gene TRBJ2-7; a weak D match, TRBD2 (6 bases). Germline V gene lookup returns CDR1 SGHRS and CDR2 YFSETQ. The CDR3 extends over 15 amino acids. V was clipped by 5 bases and J by 3 bases, with 18 bases between them. The CDR3 DNA reads TGCGCCAGCAGTCTCTCGGGGGTAGAGAACTACGAGCAGTACTTC. Residues: CASSLSGVENYEQYF.

The chain couples TRBV21-1 to TRBJ2-7. TRBV21-1 is an annotated pseudogene. The CDR3 is 15 amino acids. The CDR3 DNA follows: TGTGCCAGCAGCAACCCCCCAAGTTCGGACTACGAGCAGTACTTC. Encoded protein: CASSNPPSSDYEQYF.

The rearrangement joins TRBV7-2 to TRBJ2-7; D gene unclear. The CDR3 has 14 amino acids. V shed 2 bases and J shed 7 bases, with 15 bases lying between them. Per the germline V gene, CDR1 is SGHTA and CDR2 is FQGNSA. The CDR3 DNA reads TGTGCCAGCAGCTTAAAGGCCGAGCCGTGGGAGCAGTACTTC. Translation gives CASSLKAEPWEQYF.

J is TRBJ2-1 and V is TRBV29-1, with D perhaps assigned TRBD1 or TRBD2 (5 bases each). The CDR3 runs to 15 residues. V was shortened by 7 bases and J by 6 bases, with 22 bases between the two germline ends. Germline CDR1 SQVTM, CDR2 ANQGSEA. CDR3 amino acids: CSGVTGTDTGNEQFF. CDR3 nucleotides: TGCAGCGGGGTGACCGGGACGGATACTGGCAATGAGCAGTTCTTC.

The rearrangement uses TRBV12-2 and TRBJ1-4. TRBV12-2 is a documented pseudogene. The CDR3 has 14 residues. In DNA form, the CDR3 reads TGTGCCCGGGTTTCCCCCCAATGTAATGAAAAACTGTTTTTT. It specifies CARVSPQCNEKLFF.

The chain recombines TRBV4-3 with TRBJ2-3, with TRBD1 matching 8 bases. Germline CDR1 and CDR2: LGHNA and YSLEER. J gave up 3 bases and V 0 bases, and 8 bases lay outside the gene matches. CDR3 length: 17 amino acids. CDR3 coding DNA: TGCGCCAGCAGCCAAGAGTTTGGACAGGGAGGTACAGATACGCAGTATTTT. Translated, it gives CASSQEFGQGGTDTQYF.

The chain joins TRBV9 to TRBJ2-7, with D maybe TRBD1 (7 bases). The CDR3 is 15 amino acids. Trimming cost V 4 bases and J 2 bases, with 16 bases left between them. Germline V lookup: CDR1 SGDLS, CDR2 YYNGEE. CDR3 nucleotides: TGTGCCAGCAGCCAAGCCTCAGGGGGGACCTACGAGCAGTACTTC. This gives the protein CASSQASGGTYEQYF.

The CDR3 bases are TGTGCCAGCAGCGAGGGACTCTACGAGCAGTACTTC. It translates to CASSEGLYEQYF. This chain connects TRBV6-5 to TRBJ2-7; TRBD2 is a possible D gene (6 bases). Germline CDR1 reads MNHEY; CDR2 reads SVGAGI. Trimming cost V 6 bases and J 3 bases, with 9 bases left between them. The CDR3 contains 12 residues.

This rearrangement joins TRBV19 to TRBJ1-1; a weak D match, TRBD1 (6 bases). This CDR3 is 14 amino acids long. CDR1 and CDR2 (germline): LNHDA, SQIVND (reference sequence). Trimming shortened V by 0 bases and J by 4 bases, and 9 bases separated the two germline ends. The CDR3 loop reads CASSIDMGATEAFF. The CDR3 nucleotides read TGTGCCAGTAGTATAGATATGGGGGCCACTGAAGCTTTCTTT.

The V call is TRBV9, the J call TRBJ1-3; no firm D call. V shed 4 bases and J shed 0 bases, with 17 bases lying between them. Germline V gene data show CDR1 as SGDLS and CDR2 as YYNGEE. This CDR3 has 17 amino acids. The CDR3, as DNA: TGTGCCAGCAGCCCCCGACAAGTAACCTACTCTGGAAACACCATATATTTT. This codes for CASSPRQVTYSGNTIYF.

The chain employs TRBV10-1 and TRBJ2-3, with 8 bases matching TRBD1. The length of the CDR3 is 17 residues. Unmatched junction bases numbered 11, after V lost 3 bases and J lost 3 bases. From germline, CDR1 is WNHNN and CDR2 SYGVQD (reference sequence). The CDR3 here is CASSDSRTGSYTDTQYF. In DNA, the CDR3 is TGCGCCAGCAGTGACTCCCGGACAGGGAGTTATACAGATACGCAGTATTTT.

This sequence joins TRBV9 and TRBJ1-3; possible D gene TRBD1, 5 bases. The CDR3 is 15 residues long. Trimming cost V 0 bases and J 2 bases, with 9 bases left between them. CDR1 SGDLS and CDR2 YYNGEE come from the germline V gene. Here the CDR3 reads CASSVESGPGNTIYF. The DNA for the CDR3 is TGTGCCAGCAGCGTAGAATCGGGACCTGGAAACACCATATATTTT.

Notes on this clone: The sample carries other DNA sequences with the same CDR3. The chain recombines TRBV13 with TRBJ2-7, with 9 positions matching TRBD2. Unmatched junction bases numbered 5, after V lost 4 bases and J lost 4 bases. CDR1 is PRHDT and CDR2 is FYEKMQ in the germline V gene (reference sequence). This CDR3 comprises 14 residues. CDR3 nucleotide sequence: TGTGCCAGCAGCTCCGGGACTAGCAGTTACGAGCAGTACTTC. The encoded protein is CASSSGTSSYEQYF.

The chain links TRBV5-6 to TRBJ2-3, with D uncertain. The CDR3 has 17 residues. Germline V gives CDR1 SGHDT, CDR2 YYEEEE. Trimming took off 0 bases at V and 2 bases at J, with 16 bases between the two ends. Written as DNA, the CDR3 is TGTGCCAGCAGCTTGGATCGGGCTTCGCCTATCACAGATACGCAGTATTTT. Its protein product is CASSLDRASPITDTQYF.